This T cell receptor beta chain was identified in a study of human T cells and chemical hapten exposure. TCRdb reanalysed the RACE reads using MiXCR and keeps one entry per CDR3 protein. This sample yields around 380,000 distinct CDR3 sequences, of which around 5% are seen a single time; approximately 2.3% belongs to the top ten. Documented time point: patch test 1, 2 weeks after DPC sensitization. As for treatment: therapeutic diphenylcyclopropenone sensitization with weekly scalp DPC. The germline V gene encodes CDR1 SGDLS and CDR2 YYNGEE. The CDR3 consists of 15 residues. Unmatched junction bases numbered 8, after V lost 3 bases and J lost 7 bases.

The sample in question was whole blood, obtained in connection with sensitization to the hapten diphenylcyclopropenone (DPC). The clonotype originates from a woman aged 50 to 65 with alopecia areata. Some clones in this sample may be carry-over from other donors' samples. The chain links TRBV9 to TRBJ2-3, with 10 nucleotides matching TRBD2. This CDR3 is CASSALAGVDHTQYF. The CDR3 DNA follows: TGTGCCAGCAGCGCCCTAGCGGGAGTCGACCATACGCAGTATTTT.